Shown below are 21 T cell receptor beta chains from a single sample sequenced in a study of T cells after yellow fever vaccination. TCRdb reanalysed the 5' RACE reads using MiXCR and keeps one entry per CDR3 protein. Of about 580,000 distinct CDR3 sequences listed, roughly a sixth were seen once; the top ten hold 15% to 20%. Specimen: PBMCs, collected less than 6 days after the first yellow fever vaccination. The receptors originated from a man aged 18 to 30 who received the YFV17D yellow fever vaccine.

The CDR3 region is CASSHFPGVDYEQYV. The CDR3 region has the DNA TGTGCCAGCAGTCACTTCCCAGGGGTGGACTACGAGCAGTACGTC. This chain connects TRBV6-2 or TRBV6-3 to TRBJ2-7; maybe TRBD1 (6 bases). The germline V gene has CDR1 MNHEY and CDR2 SVGEGT. Deletions cut 5 bases from V and 3 bases from J, with 17 bases between. This CDR3 is 15 amino acids long.

The chain carries TRBV7-2 and TRBJ1-2, with D uncertain. The length of the CDR3 is 14 residues. The germline CDR1 and CDR2 sequences are SGHTA and FQGNSA. Trimming cost V 3 bases and J 2 bases, with 10 bases left between them. The CDR3 region is CASSFGLGNYGYTF. The CDR3 DNA is TGTGCCAGCAGCTTTGGTCTAGGGAACTATGGCTACACCTTC.

This clonotype has just a few counts. The chain employs TRBV4-1 and TRBJ1-2; TRBD1 matches at 8 bases. J was trimmed by 5 bases and V by 3 bases; bases with no gene match: 8. The CDR3 runs to 15 residues. Looked up from germline, CDR1 is MGHRA and CDR2 is YSYEKL. CDR3 sequence reads: CASSQTSGQAYGYTF. As DNA, the CDR3 is TGCGCCAGCAGCCAGACCTCGGGACAGGCTTATGGCTACACCTTC.

In this sample, this clonotype turned up many times. The J gene is TRBJ2-1, the V gene TRBV18; the D gene could be TRBD1 or TRBD2 (5 bases each). V shed 3 bases and J shed 2 bases, with 20 bases lying between them. Germline V CDR1 and CDR2: KGHSH, LQKENI. This CDR3 spans 18 amino acids. The CDR3 sequence is CASSPPGAASRPYNEQFF. In nucleotides, the CDR3 is TGTGCCAGCTCACCCCCCGGGGCCGCATCTAGACCCTACAATGAGCAGTTCTTC.

The chain combines TRBV5-1 with TRBJ1-1; possibly TRBD1 for D (6 bases). The CDR3 spans 14 residues. The germline CDR1 and CDR2 sequences are SGHRS and YFSETQ. V was pared by 0 bases and J by 8 bases, with 14 bases between. The CDR3 sequence is CASSLDFEGGEAFF. In DNA, the CDR3 is TGCGCCAGCAGCTTGGATTTTGAGGGGGGCGAAGCTTTCTTT.

The rearrangement uses TRBV5-1 and TRBJ1-6; a possible D gene is TRBD1 (5 bases). CDR3 length: 16 residues. V was cut by 0 bases and J by 8 bases, with 15 bases left in between. Germline values: CDR1 SGHRS, CDR2 YFSETQ. CDR3 bases: TGCGCCAGCAGCTTGGTTCCAACCCGGGGCTATTCACCCCTCCACTTT. This codes for CASSLVPTRGYSPLHF.

This sequence joins TRBV6-1 and TRBJ2-1; TRBD2 matches at 11 bases. The ends lost 5 bases at V and 3 bases at J; junction bases unmatched: 12. The CDR3 consists of 18 residues. In germline, CDR1 is MNHNS, CDR2 SASEGT. In DNA, the CDR3 is TGTGCCAGCAGTCGTGAGCTAGCGGGGGGAACCTACTACAATGAGCAGTTCTTC. This gives the protein CASSRELAGGTYYNEQFF.

The chain uses TRBV4-3 and TRBJ1-4; TRBD1 is a possible D gene (5 bases). Germline V gene lookup returns CDR1 LGHNA and CDR2 YSLEER. The CDR3 length is 15 residues. V lost 3 bases and J lost 0, with 8 bases in between. Here the CDR3 reads CASSQKGATNEKLFF. The CDR3 nucleotides are TGCGCCAGCAGCCAGAAAGGGGCAACTAATGAAAAACTGTTTTTT.

V usage is TRBV6-1 and J usage is TRBJ1-3, with D possibly TRBD1 on 5 matching bases. Per the germline V gene, CDR1 is MNHNS and CDR2 is SASEGT. This CDR3 has 14 residues. Trimming pared 6 bases from V and 5 bases from J, leaving 14 bases between. The CDR3 DNA is TGTGCCAGCAGACCAGGGACGCGAAGAAACACCATATATTTT. It codes for CASRPGTRRNTIYF.

This clonotype was found a few times. The J gene is TRBJ1-2, the V gene TRBV29-1; D call uncertain. Germline CDR1 and CDR2: SQVTM and ANQGSEA. V gave up 3 bases and J gave up 8 bases, with 10 bases separating them. The CDR3 consists of 11 residues. The CDR3: CSVDLGSGYTF. In DNA form, the CDR3 reads TGCAGCGTTGACCTAGGGAGCGGCTACACCTTC.

The chain carries TRBV7-6 and TRBJ2-1, with 7 bases identical to TRBD1. The CDR3 runs to 13 residues. The germline gives CDR1 SGHVS, CDR2 FNYEAQ. V lost 3 bases, J lost 10 bases, and 6 bases stayed unmatched. As DNA, the CDR3 is TGTGCCAGCAGCTTTAGCCGGGACAGAGAGCAGTTCTTC. It specifies CASSFSRDREQFF.

The sample holds a few counts of this clonotype. The chain recombines TRBV28 with TRBJ1-2, with no clear D. Looked up from germline, CDR1 is MDHEN and CDR2 is SYDVKM. The CDR3 sequence is 12 residues long. V shed 6 bases and J shed 7 bases, with 12 bases lying between them. The CDR3 spells CASSPPPGGYTF. CDR3 coding DNA: TGTGCCAGCAGCCCCCCCCCGGGTGGCTACACCTTC.

This clonotype was seen a handful of times. Here the CDR3 DNA reads TGTGCCAGCAATTTCGAGAATCATCGCTCCTACGAGCAGTACGTC. This translates into CASNFENHRSYEQYV. The chain couples TRBV6-5 to TRBJ2-7; D is undetermined. This CDR3 comprises 15 residues. Trimming took 7 bases from V and 0 from J, leaving 16 bases between them. Germline V gene lookup returns CDR1 MNHEY and CDR2 SVGAGI.

V is TRBV5-1 and J is TRBJ2-1; 7 nucleotides match TRBD1. After removal of 6 bases from V and 0 bases from J, the junction contained 6 bases not matched to a gene. Germline V CDR1 and CDR2: SGHRS, YFSETQ. The CDR3 covers 15 residues. In nucleotides, the CDR3 is TGCGCCAGCAAGGGACAGACCAGCTCCTACAATGAGCAGTTCTTC. This translates into CASKGQTSSYNEQFF.

This clonotype has a handful of counts. The rearrangement links TRBV7-2 to TRBJ2-4; D is ambiguous. The V gene lost 1 base and the J gene lost 5 bases, with 9 bases spanning the gap. The CDR3 consists of 14 residues. CDR1 is SGHTA and CDR2 is FQGNSA in the germline V gene. CDR3 sequence reads: CASSLEAGQNIQYF. The CDR3 DNA reads as TGTGCCAGCAGCTTAGAGGCAGGACAAAACATTCAGTACTTC.

This clonotype came up many times. V usage is TRBV7-3 and J usage is TRBJ2-5; TRBD2 might be the D (6 bases). The length of the CDR3 is 13 residues. Trimming pared 2 bases from V and 7 bases from J, leaving 11 bases between. In germline, CDR1 is SGHTA, CDR2 FQGTGA. The CDR3 spells CASSLGQGGTQYF. Written as DNA, the CDR3 is TGTGCCAGCAGCTTAGGGCAGGGAGGGACCCAGTACTTC.

This sequence joins TRBV12-5 and TRBJ2-5, with D unclear. Trimming stripped 6 bases from V and 1 base from J, with 9 bases between. Germline lookup yields CDR1 LGHNT and CDR2 FRNRAP. The CDR3 length is 13 residues. In DNA form, the CDR3 reads TGTGCTAGTGGCCCGACGGTCCAAGAGACCCAGTACTTC. Its protein is CASGPTVQETQYF.

This chain links TRBV7-2 with TRBJ2-1; D unclear. The V gene lost 8 bases and the J gene lost 6 bases, with 20 bases spanning the gap. The CDR3 consists of 15 residues. The germline V gene has CDR1 SGHTA and CDR2 FQGNSA. CDR3 bases: TGTGCCAGCTCCCAACGAACGCCAGCCGTCAATGAGCAGTTCTTC. Its protein is CASSQRTPAVNEQFF.

The chain uses TRBV19 and TRBJ1-1; D might be TRBD1 (5 bases). Trimming stripped 2 bases from V and 5 bases from J, with 15 bases between. CDR3 length: 15 amino acids. Looked up from germline, CDR1 is LNHDA and CDR2 is SQIVND (reference sequence). DNA of the CDR3: TGTGCCAGTAGTATAATAGAGACCGGGGGAACTGAAGCTTTCTTT. Translation: CASSIIETGGTEAFF.

In its sample, this clonotype was seen a few times. V gene TRBV7-2 combines with J gene TRBJ1-2, with D tentatively TRBD1 (6 bases). This CDR3 region has 14 residues. Between the trimmed V and J ends, which lost 7 bases and 3 bases, there was a span of 15 bases. The germline V gene encodes CDR1 SGHTA and CDR2 FQGNSA. Here the CDR3 DNA reads TGTGCCAGCATTGAGGGGGGGGCGTACTATGGCTACACCTTC. Its protein is CASIEGGAYYGYTF.

The chain carries TRBV5-1 and TRBJ2-1, with 12 bases lining up with TRBD1. From germline, CDR1 is SGHRS and CDR2 YFSETQ. The J segment lost 11 bases and the V segment lost 3 bases, leaving 6 bases of the junction unmatched. This CDR3 comprises 14 residues. The CDR3 reads CASSSTGQGAKQFF. The CDR3 region has the DNA TGCGCCAGCAGCTCAACGGGACAGGGGGCGAAGCAGTTCTTC. Combining the CDR3 with reference TRBV5-1 and TRBJ2-1 gives the whole variable domain KAGVTQTPRYLIKTRGQQVTLSCSPISGHRSVSWYQQTPGQGLQFLFEYFSETQRNKGNFPGRFSGRQFSNSRSEMNVSTLELGDSALYLCASSSTGQGAKQFFGPGTRLTVL.